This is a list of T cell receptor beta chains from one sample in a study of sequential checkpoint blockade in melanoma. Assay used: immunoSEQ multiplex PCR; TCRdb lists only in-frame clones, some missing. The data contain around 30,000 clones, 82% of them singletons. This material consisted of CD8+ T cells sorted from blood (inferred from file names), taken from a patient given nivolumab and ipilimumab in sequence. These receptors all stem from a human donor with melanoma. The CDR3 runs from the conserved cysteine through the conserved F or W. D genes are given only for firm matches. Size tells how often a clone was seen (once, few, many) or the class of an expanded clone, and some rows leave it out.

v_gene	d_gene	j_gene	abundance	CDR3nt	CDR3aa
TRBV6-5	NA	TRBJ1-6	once	TGTGCCAGCAGTCCCGGTTACCTGTCACCCCTCCACTTT	CASSPGYLSPLHF
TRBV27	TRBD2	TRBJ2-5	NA	TGTGCCAGCAGTTTCAGCGGGAGACGGCTAGAGACCCAGTACTTC	CASSFSGRRLETQYF
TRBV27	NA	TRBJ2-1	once	TGTGCCAGCAGCGAGGGCGGCCTATACAATGAGCAGTTCTTC	CASSEGGLYNEQFF
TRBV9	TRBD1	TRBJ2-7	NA	TGTGCCAGCAGCCTTCAGGGGGCGGGCGAGCAGTACTTC	CASSLQGAGEQYF
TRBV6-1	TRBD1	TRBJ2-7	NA	TGTGCCAGTAAACAGGGGGCCTACGAGCAGTACTTC	CASKQGAYEQYF
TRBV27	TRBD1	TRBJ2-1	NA	TGTGCCAGCAGTGCCGGGACAGGATTGGTTCTCAATGAGCAGTTCTTC	CASSAGTGLVLNEQFF
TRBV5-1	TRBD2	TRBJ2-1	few	TGCGCCAGCAGCTTGGCCGCGGGGGGGCCTTACAATGAGCAGTTCTTC	CASSLAAGGPYNEQFF
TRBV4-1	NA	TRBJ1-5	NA	TGCGCCAGCAGCCAAGATCTAAGGTGGAGTTATAGCAATCAGCCCCAGCATTTT	CASSQDLRWSYSNQPQHF
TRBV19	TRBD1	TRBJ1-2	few	TGTGCCAGTAGTACGTGGACAGGAGTAGACTATGGCTACACCTTC	CASSTWTGVDYGYTF
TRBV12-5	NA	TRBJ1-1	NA	TGTGCTAGTGGTTTGGTAAATCTAAACGCGGCGGTCGCTGAAGCTTTCTTT	CASGLVNLNAAVAEAFF
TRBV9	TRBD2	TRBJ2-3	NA	TGTGCCAGCAGCGCGTGGGCTATAAGCGGGAGGGTGCCAGATACGCAGTATTTT	CASSAWAISGRVPDTQYF
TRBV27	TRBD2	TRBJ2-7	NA	TGTGCCAGCAGTTCGCCTAGCGGTTCCTACGAGCAGTACTTC	CASSSPSGSYEQYF
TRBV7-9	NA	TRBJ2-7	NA	TGTGCCAGCAGCCATACAGGTTTAGACTACGAGCAGTACTTC	CASSHTGLDYEQYF